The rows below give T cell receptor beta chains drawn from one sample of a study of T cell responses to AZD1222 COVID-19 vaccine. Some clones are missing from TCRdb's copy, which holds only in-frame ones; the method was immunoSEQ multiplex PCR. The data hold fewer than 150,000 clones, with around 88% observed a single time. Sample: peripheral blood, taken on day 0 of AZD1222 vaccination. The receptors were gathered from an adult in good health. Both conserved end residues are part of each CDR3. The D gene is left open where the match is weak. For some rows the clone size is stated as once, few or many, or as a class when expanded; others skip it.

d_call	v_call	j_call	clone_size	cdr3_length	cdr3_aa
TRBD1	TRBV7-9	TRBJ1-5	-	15	CASSQGQGENQPQHF
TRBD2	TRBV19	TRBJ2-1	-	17	CASSIGTRIWGDNEQFF
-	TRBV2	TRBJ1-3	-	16	CASRDTGKFSGNTIYF
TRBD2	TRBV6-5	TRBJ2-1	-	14	CASSSSGEADEQFF
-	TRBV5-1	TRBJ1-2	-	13	CASSENPNYGYTF
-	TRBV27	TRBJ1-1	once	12	CASKRQDTEAFF
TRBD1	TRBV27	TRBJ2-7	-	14	CASSFVQGASEQYF
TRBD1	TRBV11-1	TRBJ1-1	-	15	CASSLSETGGVMAFF
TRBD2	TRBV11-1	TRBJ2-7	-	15	CASSLAGGESYEQYF
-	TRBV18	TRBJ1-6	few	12	CASSSDGSPLHF
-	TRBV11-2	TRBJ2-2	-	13	CASAAGYTGELFF
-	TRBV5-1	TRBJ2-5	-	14	CASSPGVLGETQYF
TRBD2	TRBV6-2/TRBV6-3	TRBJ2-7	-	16	CASSYNLLAASYEQYF
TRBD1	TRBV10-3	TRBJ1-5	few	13	CATKEGANQPQHF
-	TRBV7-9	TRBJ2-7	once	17	CASSLQAGQLLSYEQYF
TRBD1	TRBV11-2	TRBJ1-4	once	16	CASSLGQGVANEKLFF
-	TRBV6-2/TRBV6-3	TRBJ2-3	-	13	CASSVQDTDTQYF
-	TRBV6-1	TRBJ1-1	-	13	CASSEKQNTEAFF
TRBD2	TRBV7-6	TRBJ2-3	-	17	CASSSLPSGGGTDTQYF
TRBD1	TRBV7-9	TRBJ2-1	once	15	CASSEGQGNYNEQFF
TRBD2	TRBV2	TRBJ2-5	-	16	CASSTGLAGVRETQYF
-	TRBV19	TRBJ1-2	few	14	CASNPPSANYGYTF
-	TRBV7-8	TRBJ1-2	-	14	CASSLALLSGGYTF
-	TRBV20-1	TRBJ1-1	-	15	CSASSRGPLNTEAFF
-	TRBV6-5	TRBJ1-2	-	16	CASSYYRDWDDYGYTF
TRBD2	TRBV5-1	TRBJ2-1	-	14	CASSLRDYNNEQFF
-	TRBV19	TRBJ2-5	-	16	CASSWGGREGVETQYF
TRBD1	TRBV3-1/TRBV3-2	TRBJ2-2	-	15	CASSIRDRVPGELFF
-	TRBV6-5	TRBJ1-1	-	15	CASMRSGVMNTEAFF
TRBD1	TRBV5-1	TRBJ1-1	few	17	CASSLFGTGEFGTEAFF
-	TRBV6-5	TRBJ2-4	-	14	CASCPVRTAGIQYF
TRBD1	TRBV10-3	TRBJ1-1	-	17	CAISLGGQGGRRAEAFF
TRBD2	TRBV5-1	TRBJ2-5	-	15	CASGSGTSGVETQYF
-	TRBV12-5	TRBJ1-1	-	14	CASGLEPMNTEAFF
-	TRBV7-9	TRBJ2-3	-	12	CASSPGADTQYF
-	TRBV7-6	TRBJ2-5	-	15	CASSLAGGGQETQYF
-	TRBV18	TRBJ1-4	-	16	CASSPPNIVQNEKLFF
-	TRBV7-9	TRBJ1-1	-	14	CASSFSSDVPVAFF
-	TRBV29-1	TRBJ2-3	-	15	CSVGPLGEHTDTQYF
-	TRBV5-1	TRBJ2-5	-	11	CASSPGETQYF
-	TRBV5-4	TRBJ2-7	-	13	CASSYRPRDEQYF
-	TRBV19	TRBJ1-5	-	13	CASSIRENQPQHF
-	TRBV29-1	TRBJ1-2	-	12	CSVAHSNYGYTF
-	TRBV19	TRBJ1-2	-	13	CASGLSSNYGYTF
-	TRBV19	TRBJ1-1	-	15	CASSPGGQMNTEAFF
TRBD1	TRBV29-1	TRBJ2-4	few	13	CSVRTGGLNIQYF
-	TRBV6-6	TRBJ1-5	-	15	CASSYLRGGNQPQHF
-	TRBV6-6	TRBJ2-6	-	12	CASNSGANVLTF
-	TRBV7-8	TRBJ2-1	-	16	CASSLAGSSTYNEQFF
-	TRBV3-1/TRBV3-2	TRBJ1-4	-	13	CASSQDQDEKLFF
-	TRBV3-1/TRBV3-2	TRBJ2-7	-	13	CASSQDRQYEQYF
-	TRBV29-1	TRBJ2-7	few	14	CSVTGGASSYEQYF